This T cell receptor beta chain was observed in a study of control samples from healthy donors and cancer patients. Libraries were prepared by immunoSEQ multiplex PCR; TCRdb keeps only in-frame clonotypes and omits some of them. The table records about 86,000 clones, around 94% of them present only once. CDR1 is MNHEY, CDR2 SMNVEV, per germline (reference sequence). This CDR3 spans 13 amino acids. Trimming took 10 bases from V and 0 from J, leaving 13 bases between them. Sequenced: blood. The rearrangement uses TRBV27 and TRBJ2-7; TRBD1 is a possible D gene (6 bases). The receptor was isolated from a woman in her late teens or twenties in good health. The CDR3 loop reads CATTGHNSYEQYF. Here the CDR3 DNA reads TGTGCCACCACGGGACACAACTCCTACGAGCAGTACTTC.